These 23 T cell receptor beta chains share one sample of origin, sequenced in a study of shared clonotypes between healthy human individuals. Method: immunoSEQ multiplex PCR; TCRdb's copy keeps in-frame clones and lacks some. The profile shows some 1,600,000 clones, 95% to 99% of them singletons. The specimen was naive CD4+ T cells sorted from blood. Subset noted: CD45RA+ positively selected. These receptors were obtained from a man under 40 in good health.

The chain carries TRBV7-3 and TRBJ2-1, with 7 nucleotides matching TRBD2. This CDR3 region has 14 residues. The germline CDR1 and CDR2 sequences are SGHTA and FQGTGA. Germline trimming cut 2 bases from V and 5 bases from J; bases unmatched to any gene: 3. The CDR3 sequence: CASSLAGVDNEQFF. The CDR3 DNA reads as TGTGCCAGCAGCTTAGCGGGAGTCGACAATGAGCAGTTCTTC.

This rearrangement joins TRBV9 to TRBJ2-3, with TRBD2 identical over 8 bases. The trim removed 8 bases at V and 4 bases at J, leaving 12 bases unmatched. CDR3 length: 15 amino acids. CDR1 is SGDLS, CDR2 YYNGEE, per germline. The CDR3 coding sequence is TGTGCCAGTTCGGGGGGGCCGTCAACGGCAGATACGCAGTATTTT. It specifies CASSGGPSTADTQYF.

The chain links TRBV27 to TRBJ2-7, with 12 bases aligning to TRBD2. Losses at the gene ends were 6 bases for V and 5 bases for J; bases not matched to a gene: 14. Germline values: CDR1 MNHEY, CDR2 SMNVEV (reference sequence). This CDR3 spans 17 amino acids. This CDR3 is CASSKLPSGRARNEQYF. Written as DNA, the CDR3 is TGTGCCAGCAGCAAACTTCCTAGCGGGAGGGCCAGGAACGAGCAGTACTTC.

The chain employs TRBV15 and TRBJ2-3; 11 positions agree with TRBD2. Trimming took 0 bases from V and 2 from J; bases not matched to a gene: 4. The germline V gene encodes CDR1 LNHNV and CDR2 YYDKDF (reference sequence). This CDR3 spans 17 amino acids. CDR3 sequence (DNA): TGTGCCACCAGCAGAGATCTGACTAGCGGGACCACAGATACGCAGTATTTT. This sequence encodes CATSRDLTSGTTDTQYF.

The chain couples TRBV7-8 to TRBJ2-2, with D perhaps matching TRBD2 (5 bases). CDR3 length: 15 residues. Per germline, CDR1 SGHVS and CDR2 FQNEAQ. V was pared by 3 bases and J by 3 bases, with 11 bases between. The CDR3 region has the DNA TGTGCCAGCAGCTTCAGGTTGAGGGACACCGGGGAGCTGTTTTTT. Encoded protein: CASSFRLRDTGELFF. The full variable domain, with the rest looked up from reference TRBV7-8 and TRBJ2-2, is GAGVSQSPRYKVAKRGQDVALRCDPISGHVSLFWYQQALGQGPEFLTYFQNEAQLDKSGLPSDRFFAERPEGSVSTLKIQRTQQEDSAVYLCASSFRLRDTGELFFGEGSRLTVL.

The J gene is TRBJ2-3, the V gene TRBV20-1; D gene unclear. V dropped 6 bases and J dropped 8 bases, with 12 bases sitting between them. The CDR3 length is 11 residues. Germline-derived CDR1 and CDR2 are DFQATT and SNEGSKA (reference sequence). CDR3 residues: CSAPNVATQYF. CDR3 nucleotides: TGCAGTGCCCCAAATGTTGCTACGCAGTATTTT.

DNA for the CDR3: TGTGCCAGCAGCGACGGGGGGAGACTCAATGAAAAACTGTTTTTT. This translates into CASSDGGRLNEKLFF. V gene TRBV7-8 combines with J gene TRBJ1-4; D is perhaps TRBD1 (5 bases). The CDR3 has 15 amino acids. Germline values: CDR1 SGHVS, CDR2 FQNEAQ. V lost 5 bases and J 5 bases, leaving 15 bases between the germline ends.

The rearrangement links TRBV18 to TRBJ1-1; tentative D call: TRBD1 (5 bases). The germline V and J ends were trimmed by 1 base and 4 bases, with 16 bases remaining between them. This CDR3 region has 16 residues. From germline, CDR1 is KGHSH and CDR2 LQKENI. The chain's CDR3 is CASSPLQIQGFTEAFF. The CDR3 nucleotides read TGTGCCAGCTCACCACTCCAAATTCAGGGCTTCACTGAAGCTTTCTTT.

V usage is TRBV5-6 and J usage is TRBJ2-3; 8 bases line up with TRBD1. The germline CDR1 and CDR2 sequences are SGHDT and YYEEEE. There are 16 residues in the CDR3. V lost 4 bases to trimming and J lost 2 bases; unmatched junction nucleotides: 9. The CDR3 loop is CASSPRTGYNTDTQYF. The CDR3 DNA follows: TGTGCCAGCAGCCCGAGGACAGGGTACAACACAGATACGCAGTATTTT.

V and J are TRBV5-1 and TRBJ2-1; a possible D gene is TRBD2 (6 bases). The ends were cut back, 1 base at V and 5 bases at J, with 7 bases in the middle. There are 13 residues in the CDR3. Germline values: CDR1 SGHRS, CDR2 YFSETQ. CDR3 sequence (DNA): TGCGCCAGCAGCTTGCGACTAGACAATGAGCAGTTCTTC. It encodes CASSLRLDNEQFF. Full variable domain (outside the CDR3, taken from reference TRBV5-1 and TRBJ2-1): KAGVTQTPRYLIKTRGQQVTLSCSPISGHRSVSWYQQTPGQGLQFLFEYFSETQRNKGNFPGRFSGRQFSNSRSEMNVSTLELGDSALYLCASSLRLDNEQFFGPGTRLTVL.

J is TRBJ1-1 and V is TRBV19; no firm D call. From germline, CDR1 is LNHDA and CDR2 SQIVND (reference sequence). The CDR3 spans 14 residues. Deletions cut 8 bases from V and 2 bases from J, with 15 bases between. In nucleotides, the CDR3 is TGTGCCAGTGCTTGGGGAGGGAAAAACACTGAAGCTTTCTTT. Its protein is CASAWGGKNTEAFF.

The chain uses TRBV29-1 and TRBJ2-3, with a possible D match to TRBD2 (6 bases). The ends were cut back, 5 bases at V and 1 base at J, with 13 bases in the middle. The CDR3 contains 14 residues. Germline lookup yields CDR1 SQVTM and CDR2 ANQGSEA. The CDR3 DNA is TGCAGCGTTAGGAGGGTAGAAGGCACAGATACGCAGTATTTT. Amino acid sequence: CSVRRVEGTDTQYF.

This chain links TRBV11-2 with TRBJ2-1; D is unresolved. Per germline, CDR1 SGHAT and CDR2 FQNNGV. This CDR3 contains 11 residues. V was cut by 4 bases and J by 8 bases, with 6 bases left in between. The CDR3 nucleotides read TGTGCCAGCAGCTCCGGACATGAGCAGTTCTTC. As protein: CASSSGHEQFF.

Here the CDR3 reads CASSQGTGSGANVLTF. The CDR3, as DNA: TGTGCCAGCAGCCAAGGCACAGGGTCTGGGGCCAACGTCCTGACTTTC. The chain has TRBV6-4 and TRBJ2-6, with a tentative D call TRBD1 (6 bases). V was trimmed by 6 bases and J by 1 base, leaving 13 bases between them. The CDR3 consists of 16 residues. Germline V lookup: CDR1 MRHNA, CDR2 SNTAGT.

The chain carries TRBV11-2 and TRBJ1-1; D unclear. Per the germline V gene, CDR1 is SGHAT and CDR2 is FQNNGV. Trimming took 9 bases from V and 1 from J, leaving 12 bases between them. This CDR3 has 13 residues. The CDR3 DNA reads as TGTGCCAGTAAGCAGGTGCAGAACACTGAAGCTTTCTTT. It specifies CASKQVQNTEAFF.

V usage is TRBV10-2 and J usage is TRBJ1-3, with TRBD1 identical over 8 bases. V lost 8 bases and J lost 0; bases outside the gene matches: 3. The CDR3 has 14 residues. Germline V gene sequence: CDR1 WSHSY, CDR2 SAAADI. DNA of the CDR3: TGCGCCAGCGGAGACAGGGGCTCTGGAAACACCATATATTTT. This codes for CASGDRGSGNTIYF.

The J gene is TRBJ2-3, the V gene TRBV30, with 7 bases lining up with TRBD2. Germline CDR1 is GTSNPN and CDR2 is SVGIG (reference sequence). There are 12 residues in the CDR3. V lost 6 bases, J lost 6 bases, and 6 bases stayed unmatched. The CDR3 loop reads CACGGSVDTQYF. CDR3 nucleotides: TGTGCCTGCGGCGGGAGTGTGGATACGCAGTATTTT.

This clone was seen just once. The chain couples TRBV11-2 to TRBJ2-2; D is ambiguous. CDR3 length: 13 residues. The V and J ends lost 3 bases and 4 bases respectively, with 6 bases between them. Per the germline V gene, CDR1 is SGHAT and CDR2 is FQNNGV. The DNA of the CDR3 is TGTGCCAGCAGCTTCGCCACCACCGGGGAGCTGTTTTTT. Residues: CASSFATTGELFF.

As regards this clone: The sample holds other DNA sequences that translate to the same CDR3. The chain recombines TRBV18 with TRBJ2-5; D is undetermined. V was shortened by 4 bases and J by 5 bases, with 8 bases between the two germline ends. Germline V CDR1 and CDR2: KGHSH, LQKENI. The CDR3 spans 12 residues. This CDR3 reads CASSRFQETQYF. CDR3 sequence (DNA): TGTGCCAGCTCACGCTTCCAGGAGACCCAGTACTTC.

The chain couples TRBV5-6 to TRBJ2-1; D is unresolved. The CDR3 runs to 12 residues. Trimming took off 4 bases at V and 6 bases at J, with 8 bases between the two ends. Per the germline V gene, CDR1 is SGHDT and CDR2 is YYEEEE. The CDR3 DNA reads as TGTGCCAGCAGCCTCCAGCTCAATGAGCAGTTCTTC. It yields the protein CASSLQLNEQFF.

The V call is TRBV7-8, the J call TRBJ1-1; no reliable D call. The CDR3 loop spans 14 amino acids. From germline, CDR1 is SGHVS and CDR2 FQNEAQ. V was pared by 5 bases and J by 3 bases, with 13 bases between. The CDR3 spells CASSPVRGYTEAFF. The CDR3 DNA reads as TGTGCCAGCAGCCCAGTCCGAGGGTACACTGAAGCTTTCTTT.

The genes are TRBV6-5 and TRBJ1-2, with D possibly matching TRBD1 (5 bases). Looked up from germline, CDR1 is MNHEY and CDR2 is SVGAGI. V shed 9 bases and J shed 7 bases, with 18 bases lying between them. The CDR3 extends over 13 amino acids. CDR3 nucleotide sequence: TGTGCCAGTCAACAAATCGGGGCAAGTGGCTACACCTTC. Translating it yields CASQQIGASGYTF.

The genes are TRBV9 and TRBJ2-3, with D possibly TRBD1 on 6 matching bases. Germline CDR1 reads SGDLS; CDR2 reads YYNGEE. Trimming left V 3 bases short and J 4 bases short, with 18 bases between. CDR3 length: 16 residues. CDR3 sequence reads: CASSASPGSGADTQYF. DNA of the CDR3: TGTGCCAGCAGCGCGTCCCCCGGGTCAGGGGCAGATACGCAGTATTTT.